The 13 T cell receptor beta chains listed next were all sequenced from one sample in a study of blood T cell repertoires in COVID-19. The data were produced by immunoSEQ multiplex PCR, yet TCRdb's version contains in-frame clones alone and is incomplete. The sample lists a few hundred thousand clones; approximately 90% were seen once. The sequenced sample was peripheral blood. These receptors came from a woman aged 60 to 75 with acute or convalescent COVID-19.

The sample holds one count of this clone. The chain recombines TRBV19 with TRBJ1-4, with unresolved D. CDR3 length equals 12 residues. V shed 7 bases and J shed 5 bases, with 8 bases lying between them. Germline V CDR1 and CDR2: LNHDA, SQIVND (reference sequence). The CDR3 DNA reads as TGTGCCAGTAACATGTTGAATGAAAAACTGTTTTTT. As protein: CASNMLNEKLFF. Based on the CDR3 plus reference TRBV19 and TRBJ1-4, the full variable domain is DGGITQSPKYLFRKEGQNVTLSCEQNLNHDAMYWYRQDPGQGLRLIYYSQIVNDFQKGDIAEGYSVSREKKESFPLTVTSAQKNPTAFYLCASNMLNEKLFFGSGTQLSVL.

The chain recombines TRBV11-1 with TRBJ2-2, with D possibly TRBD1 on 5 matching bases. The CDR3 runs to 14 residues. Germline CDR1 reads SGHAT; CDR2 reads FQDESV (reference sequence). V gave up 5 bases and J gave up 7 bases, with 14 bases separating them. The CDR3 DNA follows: TGTGCCAGCAGCGTTGCAGGGTTCGGCGGGGAGCTGTTTTTT. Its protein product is CASSVAGFGGELFF.

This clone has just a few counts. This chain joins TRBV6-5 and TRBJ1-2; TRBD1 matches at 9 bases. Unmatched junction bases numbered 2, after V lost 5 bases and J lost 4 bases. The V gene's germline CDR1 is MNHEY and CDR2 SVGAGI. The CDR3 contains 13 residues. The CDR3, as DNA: TGTGCCAGCAGTACAGGGGGCGCCTATGGCTACACCTTC. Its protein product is CASSTGGAYGYTF.

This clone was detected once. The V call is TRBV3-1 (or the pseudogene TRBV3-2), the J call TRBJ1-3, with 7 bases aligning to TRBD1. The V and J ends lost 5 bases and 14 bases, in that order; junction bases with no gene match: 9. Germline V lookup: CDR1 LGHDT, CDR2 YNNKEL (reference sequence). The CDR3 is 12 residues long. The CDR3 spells CASSYQGDLVYF. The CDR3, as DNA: TGTGCCAGCAGCTACCAGGGGGACCTCGTATATTTT.

The CDR3 is CSVEGLARETQYF. The CDR3 DNA reads TGCAGCGTTGAAGGGTTAGCCCGAGAGACCCAGTACTTC. The rearrangement uses TRBV29-1 and TRBJ2-5; D is undetermined. CDR3 length: 13 amino acids. Deletions cut 1 base from V and 4 bases from J, with 10 bases between. Germline V gives CDR1 SQVTM, CDR2 ANQGSEA. Full variable domain (missing parts from reference TRBV29-1 and TRBJ2-5): SAVISQKPSRDICQRGTSLTIQCQVDSQVTMMFWYRQQPGQSLTLIATANQGSEATYESGFVIDKFPISRPNLTFSTLTVSNMSPEDSSIYLCSVEGLARETQYFGPGTRLLVL.

As DNA, the CDR3 is TGTGCCAGTAGTACCTCGGGGGGGGATACGCAGTATTTT. Its protein product is CASSTSGGDTQYF. The rearrangement links TRBV19 to TRBJ2-3, with 8 nucleotides matching TRBD2. The junction had 3 bases not matched to a gene; V was cut back by 4 bases and J by 6 bases. The CDR3 length is 13 residues. The germline V gene encodes CDR1 LNHDA and CDR2 SQIVND (reference sequence).

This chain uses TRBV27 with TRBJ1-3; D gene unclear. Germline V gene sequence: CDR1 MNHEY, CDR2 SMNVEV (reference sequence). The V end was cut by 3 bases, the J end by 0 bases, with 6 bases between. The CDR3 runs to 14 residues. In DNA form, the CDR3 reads TGTGCCAGCAGTTTTCGGAGCTCTGGAAACACCATATATTTT. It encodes CASSFRSSGNTIYF.

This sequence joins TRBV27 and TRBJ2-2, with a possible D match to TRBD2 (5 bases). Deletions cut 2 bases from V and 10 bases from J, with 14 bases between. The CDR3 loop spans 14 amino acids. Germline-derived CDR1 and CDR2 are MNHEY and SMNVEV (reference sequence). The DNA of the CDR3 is TGTGCCAGCAGTTTAGAATCCGAGGGTCCGGAGCTGTTTTTT. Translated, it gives CASSLESEGPELFF.

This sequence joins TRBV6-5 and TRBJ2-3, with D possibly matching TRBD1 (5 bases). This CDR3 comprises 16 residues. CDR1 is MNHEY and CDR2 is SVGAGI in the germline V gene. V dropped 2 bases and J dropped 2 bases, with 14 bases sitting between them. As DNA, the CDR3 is TGTGCCAGCAGTTACGGGGCGCTCAGTAACACAGATACGCAGTATTTT. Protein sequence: CASSYGALSNTDTQYF.

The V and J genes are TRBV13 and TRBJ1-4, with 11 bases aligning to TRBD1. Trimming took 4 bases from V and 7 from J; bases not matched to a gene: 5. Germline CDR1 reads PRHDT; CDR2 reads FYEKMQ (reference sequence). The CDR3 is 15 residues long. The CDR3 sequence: CASSSRTGGVEKLFF. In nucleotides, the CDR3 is TGTGCCAGCAGCTCCCGGACAGGGGGCGTTGAAAAACTGTTTTTT. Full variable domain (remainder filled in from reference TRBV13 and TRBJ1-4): AAGVIQSPRHLIKEKRETATLKCYPIPRHDTVYWYQQGPGQDPQFLISFYEKMQSDKGSIPDRFSAQQFSDYHSELNMSSLELGDSALYFCASSSRTGGVEKLFFGSGTQLSVL.

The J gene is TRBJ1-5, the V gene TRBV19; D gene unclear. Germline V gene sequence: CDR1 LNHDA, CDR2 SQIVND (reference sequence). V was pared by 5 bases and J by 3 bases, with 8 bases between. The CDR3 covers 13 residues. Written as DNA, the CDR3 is TGTGCCAGTAGTCCAACAGACAATCAGCCCCAGCATTTT. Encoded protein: CASSPTDNQPQHF.

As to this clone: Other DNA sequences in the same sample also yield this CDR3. CDR3 sequence: CASSSPRTGGYTF. Here the CDR3 DNA reads TGTGCCAGCAGTTCCCCGCGTACTGGTGGCTACACCTTC. The chain has TRBV12-3 or TRBV12-4 and TRBJ1-2; D remains unclear. The CDR3 is 13 amino acids. Trimming removed 4 bases from V and 7 bases from J, with 13 bases in between.

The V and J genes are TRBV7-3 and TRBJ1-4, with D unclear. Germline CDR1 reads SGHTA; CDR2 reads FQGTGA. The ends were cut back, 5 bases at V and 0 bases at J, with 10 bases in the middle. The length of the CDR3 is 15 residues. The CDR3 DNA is TGTGCCAGCAGCCTTACCGGGACAACTAATGAAAAACTGTTTTTT. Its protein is CASSLTGTTNEKLFF.